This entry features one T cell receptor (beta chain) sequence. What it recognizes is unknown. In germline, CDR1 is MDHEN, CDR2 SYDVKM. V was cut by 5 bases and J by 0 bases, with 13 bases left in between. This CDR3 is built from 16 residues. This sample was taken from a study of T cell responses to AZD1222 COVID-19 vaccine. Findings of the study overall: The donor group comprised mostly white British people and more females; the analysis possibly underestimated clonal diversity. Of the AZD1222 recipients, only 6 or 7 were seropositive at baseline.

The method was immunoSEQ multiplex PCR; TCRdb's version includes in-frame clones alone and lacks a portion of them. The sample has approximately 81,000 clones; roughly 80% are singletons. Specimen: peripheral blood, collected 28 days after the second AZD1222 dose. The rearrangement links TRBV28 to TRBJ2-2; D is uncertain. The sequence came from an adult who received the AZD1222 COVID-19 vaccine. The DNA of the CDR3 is TGTGCCAGCAGTCCCCCCCGCAGGACGAACACCGGGGAGCTGTTTTTT. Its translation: CASSPPRRTNTGELFF.